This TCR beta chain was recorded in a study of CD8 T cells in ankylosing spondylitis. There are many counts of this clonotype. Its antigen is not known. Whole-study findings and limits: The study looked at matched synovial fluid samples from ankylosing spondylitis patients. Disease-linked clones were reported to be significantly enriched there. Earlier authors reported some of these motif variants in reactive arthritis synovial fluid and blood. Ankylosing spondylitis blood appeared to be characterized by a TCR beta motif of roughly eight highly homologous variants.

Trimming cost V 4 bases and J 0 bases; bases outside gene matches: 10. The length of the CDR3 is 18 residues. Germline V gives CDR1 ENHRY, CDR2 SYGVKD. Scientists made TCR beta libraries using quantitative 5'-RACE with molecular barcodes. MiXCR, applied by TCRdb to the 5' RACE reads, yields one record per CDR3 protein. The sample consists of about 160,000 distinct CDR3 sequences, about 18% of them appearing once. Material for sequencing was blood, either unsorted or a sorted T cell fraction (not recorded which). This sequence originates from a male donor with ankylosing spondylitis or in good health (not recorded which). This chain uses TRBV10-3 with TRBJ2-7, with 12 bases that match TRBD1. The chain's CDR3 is CAISGNTGQGAYSYEQYF. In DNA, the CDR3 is TGTGCCATCAGTGGGAATACGGGACAGGGGGCTTACTCCTACGAGCAGTACTTC.